Presented here are 19 T cell receptor beta chains from one specimen sequenced in a study of shared clonotypes between healthy human individuals (dated by TCRdb to about 2020). For the CD8 naive samples, CD45RO-negative cells were positively selected for CCR7, yielding a CD45RA+CCR7+ population from which TemRA cells were excluded. Libraries were built with the immunoSEQ multiplex PCR assay. The table was pulled from immuneACCESS by TCRdb, which kept in-frame rearrangements only. Such tables lose some clones; where checked, under half of the loss comes from unresolved V genes, and the rest has no known cause. Recorded for this sample are around 2,000,000 clones; less than 95% of them occurred a single time. Around 1% of the sample rests with the top ten. Material for sequencing was naive CD8+ T cells sorted from blood. In light of the paper, this sample's cell subset or site label describes: CD45RA+CCR7+. The source is a man aged 18 to 30 in good health.

The chain links TRBV15 to TRBJ1-5, with 7 bases that match TRBD1. V lost 5 bases to trimming and J lost 4 bases; unmatched junction nucleotides: 5. CDR3 length: 14 residues. The germline V gene has CDR1 LNHNV and CDR2 YYDKDF (reference sequence). For the CDR3, the DNA is TGTGCCACCAGCGCGAGGGGGCTGAATCAGCCCCAGCATTTT. Residues: CATSARGLNQPQHF.

This clone was recorded only once. The V call is TRBV10-3, the J call TRBJ2-5; 12 bases agree with TRBD2. Trimming cost V 3 bases and J 5 bases; bases outside gene matches: 10. Germline CDR1 reads ENHRY; CDR2 reads SYGVKD. The CDR3 length is 17 residues. CDR3 DNA sequence: TGTGCCATCAGTGACCCGGCTAGCGGGGGGGCGTGGGAGACCCAGTACTTC. Its protein product is CAISDPASGGAWETQYF.

This clone was counted a single time. V usage is TRBV19 and J usage is TRBJ1-1, with a tentative D call TRBD1 (5 bases). Trimming took off 3 bases at V and 5 bases at J, with 16 bases between the two ends. The CDR3 sequence is 15 residues long. Germline CDR1 is LNHDA and CDR2 is SQIVND (reference sequence). As DNA, the CDR3 is TGTGCCAGTAGTATGGGGCGCTTGGGGGAAACTGAAGCTTTCTTT. Its translation is CASSMGRLGETEAFF.

The chain joins TRBV5-1 to TRBJ1-1; D remains unclear. The V and J ends lost 1 base and 6 bases respectively, with 7 bases between them. This CDR3 region has 12 residues. CDR1 and CDR2 (germline): SGHRS, YFSETQ. CDR3 in amino acids: CASSLYGAEAFF. In DNA form, the CDR3 reads TGCGCCAGCAGCTTGTATGGGGCTGAAGCTTTCTTT. Full variable domain (outside the CDR3, taken from reference TRBV5-1 and TRBJ1-1): KAGVTQTPRYLIKTRGQQVTLSCSPISGHRSVSWYQQTPGQGLQFLFEYFSETQRNKGNFPGRFSGRQFSNSRSEMNVSTLELGDSALYLCASSLYGAEAFFGQGTRLTVV.

Concerning this clone: The same CDR3 arises from other DNA sequences in this sample as well. The chain couples TRBV5-4 to TRBJ2-7; 7 bases are shared with TRBD1. Germline-derived CDR1 and CDR2 are SGHNT and YYREEE (reference sequence). V shed 3 bases and J 4 bases; nucleotides not matched to a gene: 4. The CDR3 is made up of 13 amino acids. In DNA, the CDR3 is TGTGCCAGCAGCTGGGACAGATCTTACGAGCAGTACTTC. This gives the protein CASSWDRSYEQYF.

This chain links TRBV9 with TRBJ2-1; D is possibly TRBD2 (5 bases). CDR3 length: 17 residues. Trimming pared 3 bases from V and 5 bases from J, leaving 21 bases between. Germline loops: CDR1 SGDLS, CDR2 YYNGEE. The CDR3 DNA reads as TGTGCCAGCAGCGGGGCCCGAGTGGGAGTACTCAACAATGAGCAGTTCTTC. Its translation: CASSGARVGVLNNEQFF. Full variable domain (missing parts from reference TRBV9 and TRBJ2-1): DSGVTQTPKHLITATGQRVTLRCSPRSGDLSVYWYQQSLDQGLQFLIQYYNGEERAKGNILERFSAQQFPDLHSELNLSSLELGDSALYFCASSGARVGVLNNEQFFGPGTRLTVL.

The V and J genes are TRBV7-6 and TRBJ2-2; 8 bases map to TRBD2. The CDR3 loop spans 14 amino acids. CDR1 and CDR2 from the germline V gene are SGHVS and FNYEAQ. Trimming removed 10 bases from V and 3 bases from J; junction bases left unmatched: 7. CDR3 in amino acids: CATEGAGDTGELFF. The CDR3 coding sequence is TGTGCCACCGAGGGAGCGGGAGACACCGGGGAGCTGTTTTTT.

The rearrangement uses TRBV5-4 and TRBJ2-6, with D perhaps matching TRBD1 or TRBD2 (5 bases each). Trimming shortened V by 4 bases and J by 4 bases, and 18 bases separated the two germline ends. Germline lookup yields CDR1 SGHNT and CDR2 YYREEE (reference sequence). The CDR3 totals 17 residues. The CDR3 DNA follows: TGTGCCAGCAGCCTGAACTCGGGACGGGCCGGGGCCAACGTCCTGACTTTC. This sequence encodes CASSLNSGRAGANVLTF.

The chain uses TRBV7-8 and TRBJ1-2, with a possible D match to TRBD1 (5 bases). Germline-derived CDR1 and CDR2 are SGHVS and FQNEAQ. CDR3 length: 14 amino acids. Trimming took off 1 base at V and 5 bases at J, with 11 bases between the two ends. In DNA form, the CDR3 reads TGTGCCAGCAGCTTAGGGGGACCGAGTTATGGCTACACCTTC. This translates into CASSLGGPSYGYTF.

V and J are TRBV19 and TRBJ1-1; possible D gene TRBD1, 5 bases. This CDR3 is 13 amino acids long. From germline, CDR1 is LNHDA and CDR2 SQIVND (reference sequence). V lost 5 bases and J lost 8, with 15 bases in between. The CDR3 region is CASSSAGGSEAFF. CDR3 bases: TGTGCCAGTAGTTCGGCCGGGGGGTCCGAAGCTTTCTTT.

Notes on this clone: Other DNA sequences in the same sample also yield this CDR3. The rearrangement uses TRBV6-5 and TRBJ2-7, with 12 bases fitting TRBD1. Germline V CDR1 and CDR2: MNHEY, SVGAGI. This CDR3 spans 14 amino acids. V lost 6 bases to trimming and J lost 5 bases; unmatched junction nucleotides: 5. The CDR3 spells CASSFGTGGDEQYF. Written as DNA, the CDR3 is TGTGCCAGCAGCTTCGGGACAGGGGGCGACGAGCAGTACTTC.

The chain has TRBV7-9 and TRBJ2-1; 11 bases are shared with TRBD2. V lost 5 bases, J lost 5 bases, and 14 bases stayed unmatched. Germline CDR1 and CDR2: SEHNR and FQNEAQ (reference sequence). The CDR3 has 18 amino acids. The CDR3 sequence is CASSGGLAGFPGDNEQFF. The CDR3 coding sequence is TGTGCCAGCAGCGGTGGACTAGCGGGTTTCCCCGGGGACAATGAGCAGTTCTTC.

The chain recombines TRBV5-1 with TRBJ2-3; 9 positions match TRBD2. Per germline, CDR1 SGHRS and CDR2 YFSETQ. With V trimmed by 5 bases and J by 2 bases, 6 bases remained unmatched. The CDR3 runs 15 residues. In nucleotides, the CDR3 is TGCGCCAGCAGTTCACCTAGCGGGGTCACAGATACGCAGTATTTT. Its protein product is CASSSPSGVTDTQYF.

The J gene is TRBJ2-3, the V gene TRBV27; maybe TRBD1 (6 bases). V shed 5 bases and J shed 2 bases, with 14 bases lying between them. Germline V CDR1 and CDR2: MNHEY, SMNVEV (reference sequence). The CDR3 runs to 15 residues. CDR3 amino acids: CASSPTTGLTDTQYF. The CDR3 region has the DNA TGTGCCAGCAGTCCAACGACAGGCCTCACAGATACGCAGTATTTT.

This clone has a single count. The sample has other DNA sequences that encode this CDR3 too. The V and J genes are TRBV28 and TRBJ1-2; the D is unclear. The CDR3 runs 9 residues. Trimming shortened V by 6 bases and J by 11 bases, and 7 bases separated the two germline ends. Germline V gene lookup returns CDR1 MDHEN and CDR2 SYDVKM. The CDR3 protein is CASSPGYTF. The DNA of the CDR3 is TGTGCCAGCAGCCCCGGGTACACCTTC.

The table lists this clone with a count of one. The rearrangement joins TRBV14 to TRBJ2-5; no clear D gene. The CDR3 consists of 13 residues. The V end was cut by 1 base, the J end by 4 bases, with 7 bases between. Germline-derived CDR1 and CDR2 are SGHDN and FVKESK. The CDR3 spells CASSQGSTETQYF. CDR3 DNA: TGTGCCAGCAGCCAAGGCAGCACAGAGACCCAGTACTTC.

The chain recombines TRBV27 with TRBJ2-3; D gene ambiguous. The CDR3 is 16 amino acids. Germline V gene data show CDR1 as MNHEY and CDR2 as SMNVEV (reference sequence). Trimming took off 2 bases at V and 1 base at J, with 13 bases between the two ends. DNA for the CDR3: TGTGCCAGCAGTTTAATTGTTGTGGCGGGCACAGATACGCAGTATTTT. It encodes CASSLIVVAGTDTQYF.

The DNA of the CDR3 is TGTGCCAGCAGCTTAGGTCCGGGGGCCAAAAACATTCAGTACTTC. Its translation is CASSLGPGAKNIQYF. The rearrangement joins TRBV7-9 to TRBJ2-4; D might be TRBD2 (5 bases). V was pared by 1 base and J by 1 base, with 8 bases between. CDR1 is SEHNR, CDR2 FQNEAQ, per germline (reference sequence). There are 15 residues in the CDR3.

The chain combines TRBV11-2 with TRBJ2-3; 12 bases are a match to TRBD2. CDR1 is SGHAT, CDR2 FQNNGV, per germline. Germline trimming cut 0 bases from V and 1 base from J; bases unmatched to any gene: 11. The length of the CDR3 is 20 residues. CDR3 nucleotide sequence: TGTGCCAGCAGCTTAGAAAAGGCTAGCGGGGGGGCGTGGGGCACAGATACGCAGTATTTT. Protein product: CASSLEKASGGAWGTDTQYF.